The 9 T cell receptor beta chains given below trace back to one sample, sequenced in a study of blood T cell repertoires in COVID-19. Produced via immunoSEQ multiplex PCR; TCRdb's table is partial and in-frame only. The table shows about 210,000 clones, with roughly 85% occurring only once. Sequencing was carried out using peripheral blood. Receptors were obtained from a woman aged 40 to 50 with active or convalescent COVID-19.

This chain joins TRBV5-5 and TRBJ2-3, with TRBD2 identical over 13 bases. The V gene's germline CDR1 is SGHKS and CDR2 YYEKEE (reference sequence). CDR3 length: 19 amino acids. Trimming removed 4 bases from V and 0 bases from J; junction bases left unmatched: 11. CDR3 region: CASSLTGLAGILSTDTQYF. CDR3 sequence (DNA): TGTGCCAGCAGCCTGACGGGACTAGCGGGGATTCTTAGCACAGATACGCAGTATTTT. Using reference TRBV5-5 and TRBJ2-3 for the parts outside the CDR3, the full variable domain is DAGVTQSPTHLIKTRGQQVTLRCSPISGHKSVSWYQQVLGQGPQFIFQYYEKEERGRGNFPDRFSARQFPNYSSELNVNALLLGDSALYLCASSLTGLAGILSTDTQYFGPGTRLTVL.

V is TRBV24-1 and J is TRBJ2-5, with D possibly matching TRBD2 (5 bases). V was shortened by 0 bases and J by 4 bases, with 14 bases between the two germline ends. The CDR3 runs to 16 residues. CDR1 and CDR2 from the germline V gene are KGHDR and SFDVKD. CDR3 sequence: CATSDLKAGLPETQYF. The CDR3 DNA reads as TGTGCCACCAGTGATTTGAAAGCCGGACTCCCAGAGACCCAGTACTTC.

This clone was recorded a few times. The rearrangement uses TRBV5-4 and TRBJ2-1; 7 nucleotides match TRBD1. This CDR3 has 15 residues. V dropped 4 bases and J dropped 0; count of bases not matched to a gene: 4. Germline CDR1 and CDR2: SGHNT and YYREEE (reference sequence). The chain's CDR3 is CASSPDRDSYNEQFF. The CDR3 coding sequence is TGTGCCAGCAGCCCCGACAGGGACTCCTACAATGAGCAGTTCTTC.

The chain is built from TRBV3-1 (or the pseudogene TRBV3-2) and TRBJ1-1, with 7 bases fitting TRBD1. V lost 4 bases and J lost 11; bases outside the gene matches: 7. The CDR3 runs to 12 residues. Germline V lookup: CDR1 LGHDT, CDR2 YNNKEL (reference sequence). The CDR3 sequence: CASSRTGTDAFF. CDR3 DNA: TGTGCCAGCAGCCGAACCGGGACAGACGCTTTCTTT.

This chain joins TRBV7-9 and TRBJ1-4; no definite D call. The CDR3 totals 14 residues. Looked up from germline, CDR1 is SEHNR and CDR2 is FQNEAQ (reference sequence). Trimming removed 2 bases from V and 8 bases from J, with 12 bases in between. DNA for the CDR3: TGTGCCAGCAGCTTATCCGGGAGCGGGGAAAAACTGTTTTTT. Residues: CASSLSGSGEKLFF.

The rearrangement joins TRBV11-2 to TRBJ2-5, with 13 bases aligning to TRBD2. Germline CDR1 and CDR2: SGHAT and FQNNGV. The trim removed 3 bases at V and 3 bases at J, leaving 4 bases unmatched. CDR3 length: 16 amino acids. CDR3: CASSFHGTSGEETQYF. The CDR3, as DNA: TGTGCCAGCAGCTTCCATGGGACTAGCGGGGAAGAGACCCAGTACTTC.

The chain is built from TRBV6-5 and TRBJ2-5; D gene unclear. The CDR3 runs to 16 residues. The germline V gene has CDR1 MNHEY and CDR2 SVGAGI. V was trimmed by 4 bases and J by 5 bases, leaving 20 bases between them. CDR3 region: CASSSAGVRSRETQYF. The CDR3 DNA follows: TGTGCCAGCAGTTCGGCAGGTGTGCGCTCCCGGGAGACCCAGTACTTC.

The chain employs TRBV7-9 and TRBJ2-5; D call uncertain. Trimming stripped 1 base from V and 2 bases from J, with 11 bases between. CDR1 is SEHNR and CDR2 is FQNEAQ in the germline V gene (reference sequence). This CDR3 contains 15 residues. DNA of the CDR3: TGTGCCAGCAGCTTAGGATTGCCAGCGCAAGAGACCCAGTACTTC. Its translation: CASSLGLPAQETQYF.

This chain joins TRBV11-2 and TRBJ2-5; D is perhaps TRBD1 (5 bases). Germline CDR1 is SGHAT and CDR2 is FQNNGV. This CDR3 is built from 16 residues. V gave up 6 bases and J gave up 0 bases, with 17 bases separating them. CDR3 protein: CASSLMRREYQETQYF. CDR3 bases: TGTGCCAGCAGTCTAATGCGCAGGGAATACCAAGAGACCCAGTACTTC.